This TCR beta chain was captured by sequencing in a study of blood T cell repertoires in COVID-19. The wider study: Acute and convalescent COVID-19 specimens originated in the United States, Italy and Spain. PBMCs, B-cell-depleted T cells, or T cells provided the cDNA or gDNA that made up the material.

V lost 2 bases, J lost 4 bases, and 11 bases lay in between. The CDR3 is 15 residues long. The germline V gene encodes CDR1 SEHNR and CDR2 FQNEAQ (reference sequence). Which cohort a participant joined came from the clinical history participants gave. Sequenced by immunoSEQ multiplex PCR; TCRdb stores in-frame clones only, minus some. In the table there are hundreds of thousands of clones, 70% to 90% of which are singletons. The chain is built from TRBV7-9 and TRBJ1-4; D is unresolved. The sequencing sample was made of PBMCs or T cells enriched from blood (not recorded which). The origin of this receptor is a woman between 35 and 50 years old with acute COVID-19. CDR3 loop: CASSLPPELNEKLFF. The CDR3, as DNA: TGTGCCAGCAGCTTACCCCCCGAACTTAATGAAAAACTGTTTTTT.